This T cell receptor beta chain was captured by sequencing in a study of blood T cell repertoires in COVID-19. As for the study in general: Sites in the United States, Italy and Spain provided acute and convalescent COVID-19 samples. T cells, B-cell-depleted T cells, or PBMCs supplied cDNA or gDNA.

Enrolment of Seattle patients took place during active infection, and they were followed longitudinally. Germline values: CDR1 SGDLS, CDR2 YYNGEE. The V gene lost 9 bases and the J gene lost 5 bases, with 23 bases spanning the gap. The length of the CDR3 is 15 residues. Original processing methods: Amplification from reference gene primers served as the basis for estimated nucleated cell counts. Only in-frame clones appear in the TCRdb table, and some are missing; sequencing was by immunoSEQ multiplex PCR. From that table come the V and J calls and clone size; the DNA was used to work out D and trimming. The sample consists of about 260,000 clones, about 91% of them appearing once.

This TCR was recovered from a person aged 18 to 30 with COVID-19, enrolled during active disease. Sequenced material: peripheral blood. The chain couples TRBV9 to TRBJ1-2; tentatively, D is TRBD1 (5 bases). The CDR3 sequence is CATFEGLRDLYGYTF. CDR3 nucleotide sequence: TGTGCCACCTTCGAAGGGCTCAGGGATCTTTATGGCTACACCTTC.